Listed below are T cell receptor beta chains from one sample, sequenced in a study of OX40 agonist ivuxolimab in advanced cancers. The protocol was immunoSEQ multiplex PCR, while the TCRdb copy is restricted to in-frame clones and leaves out a portion. The sample carries tens of thousands of clones, 84% recorded once. The specimen was CD4+ or CD8+ T cells sorted from blood, collected in a trial of the OX40 agonist ivuxolimab. The receptors were sampled from an adult with an advanced solid tumor such as melanoma, head and neck, liver or kidney cancer. Each CDR3 is given with its conserved first and last residue. A D gene is named only where the DNA matches it firmly. Clone size, where shown, is once, few, many, or a class for clones that have expanded.

J gene	clone size	D gene	V gene	CDR3 DNA	CDR3 protein
TRBJ1-2	NA	NA	TRBV19	TGTGCCAGTAGTATTGTTCAGGGCAGCTTCGGGCGCATCTATGGCTACACCTTC	CASSIVQGSFGRIYGYTF
TRBJ1-5	few	TRBD1	TRBV27	TGTGCCAGCAGGGACAGGGGCCAGCCCCAGCATTTT	CASRDRGQPQHF
TRBJ2-7	NA	TRBD2	TRBV7-2	TGTGCCAGCAGCACCCAAGGACTAGCGCCTTACGAGCAGTACTTC	CASSTQGLAPYEQYF
TRBJ1-4	once	NA	TRBV5-6	TGTGCCAGCAGCCCAGCACAGGGAGGCAGTGAAAAACTGTTTTTT	CASSPAQGGSEKLFF
TRBJ2-5	NA	NA	TRBV25-1	TGTGCCAGCAGTCCGAGACTGGGACGTGAGACCCAGTACTTC	CASSPRLGRETQYF
TRBJ2-5	NA	NA	TRBV7-6	TGTGCCAGCAGCCCATTCCAGGGGGAGACCCAGTACTTC	CASSPFQGETQYF
TRBJ1-5	NA	NA	TRBV5-1	TGCGCCAGCAGCTTGGACCCAGGGTATAGCAATCAGCCCCAGCATTTT	CASSLDPGYSNQPQHF
TRBJ2-2	NA	NA	TRBV28	TGTGCCAGCAGATTAGGGACCATAGTGAGCACCGGGGAGCTGTTTTTT	CASRLGTIVSTGELFF
TRBJ1-4	NA	TRBD1	TRBV11-2	TGTGCCAGCAGCCCACGGGACAGGGGTTTTTCGACTAATGAAAAACTGTTTTTT	CASSPRDRGFSTNEKLFF
TRBJ1-2	NA	NA	TRBV7-6	TGTGCCAGCAGCTTGGGACCCGGGGACGGCTACACCTTC	CASSLGPGDGYTF
TRBJ2-1	NA	NA	TRBV7-9	TGTGCCAGCAGCTTAAACCCCGGGACATACCGCCGGGTGGTGCAGTTCTTC	CASSLNPGTYRRVVQFF
TRBJ1-4	NA	TRBD1	TRBV6-1	TGTGCCAGCAGTGACCGCAGGACAGGGGGCGTTTCTAATGAAAAACTGTTTTTT	CASSDRRTGGVSNEKLFF
TRBJ1-4	once	NA	TRBV18	TGTGCCAGCTCACCTTCGGTAGGACAGCGGCTTAATGAAAAACTGTTTTTT	CASSPSVGQRLNEKLFF
TRBJ2-1	NA	TRBD1	TRBV28	TGTGCCAGCAGTTTTGCCGGACAGGCCTACAATGAGCAGTTCTTC	CASSFAGQAYNEQFF
TRBJ2-1	NA	NA	TRBV5-1	TGCGCCAGCAGCCTACATAGGGGGGAATGGGATGAGCAGTTCTTC	CASSLHRGEWDEQFF
TRBJ2-3	NA	TRBD1	TRBV2	TGTGCCACCGGACAGGGGCTGGATACGCAGTATTTT	CATGQGLDTQYF
TRBJ2-3	NA	NA	TRBV9	TGTGCCAGCAGCGTAGCCCTCCCCGCCTGGGGGCCAGATACGCAGTATTTT	CASSVALPAWGPDTQYF
TRBJ2-7	NA	NA	TRBV9	TGTGCCAGCAGCCCAGAGACAGGTTTCACGGGAGAGCAGTACTTC	CASSPETGFTGEQYF
TRBJ1-1	NA	NA	TRBV9	TGTGCCAGCAGCATAGCCCCGAACACTGAAGCTTTCTTT	CASSIAPNTEAFF
TRBJ1-5	NA	NA	TRBV19	TGTGCCAGTAGTATATACGGCAGGGTGGGCAATCAGCCCCAGCATTTT	CASSIYGRVGNQPQHF
TRBJ2-7	NA	NA	TRBV29-1	TGCAGCGTTGAAGATTTAGCATACGAGCAGTACTTC	CSVEDLAYEQYF
TRBJ2-3	NA	TRBD2	TRBV9	TGTGCCAGCAGCTGGAGCGGGGGGAACACAGATACGCAGTATTTT	CASSWSGGNTDTQYF
TRBJ1-6	NA	NA	TRBV23-1	TGCGCCAGCAGTCAACTCGGGCCTATCGTCCATAATTCACCCCTCCACTTT	CASSQLGPIVHNSPLHF
TRBJ1-5	few	NA	TRBV5-6	TGTGCCAGCACCTATAGGGGAAGGGGTGACAATCAGCCCCAGCATTTT	CASTYRGRGDNQPQHF
TRBJ1-4	NA	NA	TRBV19	TGTGCCACAACTGGAGGGAGAGCAACTAATGAAAAACTGTTTTTT	CATTGGRATNEKLFF
TRBJ2-3	NA	NA	TRBV7-2	TGTGCCAGCAGCCCCAGATGGGCAGATACGCAGTATTTT	CASSPRWADTQYF
TRBJ1-1	few	TRBD1	TRBV29-1	TGCAGCGGTCGACAGGGCAGCGGGACTGAAGCTTTCTTT	CSGRQGSGTEAFF
TRBJ1-4	NA	TRBD1	TRBV7-9	TGTGCCAGCAGCCGACGGGACAGGGGGGCAACTAATGAAAAACTGTTTTTT	CASSRRDRGATNEKLFF
TRBJ1-4	NA	NA	TRBV5-1	TGCGCCAGCAGCGCCGCTTCCTCGGGAGGGGAAAAACTGTTTTTT	CASSAASSGGEKLFF
TRBJ1-6	few	TRBD1	TRBV27	TGTGCCAGCAGTTGGGGACAGGTGAATTCACCCCTCCACTTT	CASSWGQVNSPLHF
TRBJ2-3	NA	NA	TRBV7-2	TGTGCCAGCAGCCCAACAACTAGCACAGATACGCAGTATTTT	CASSPTTSTDTQYF
TRBJ1-6	NA	NA	TRBV7-9	TGTGCCAGCAGCTTAAGGAGGGTTGGGGATAATTCACCCCTCCACTTT	CASSLRRVGDNSPLHF
TRBJ2-1	NA	NA	TRBV7-2	TGTGCCAGCAGCTGGATCATGAGTGAGCAGTTCTTC	CASSWIMSEQFF
TRBJ1-5	NA	NA	TRBV11-3	TGTGCCAGCAGCCCTCTCTTTGGGGGGTATAGCAATCAGCCCCAGCATTTT	CASSPLFGGYSNQPQHF
TRBJ2-3	NA	NA	TRBV7-2	TGTGCCAGCAGCTTAGTGGGTGCAGATACGCAGTATTTT	CASSLVGADTQYF
TRBJ2-1	NA	TRBD1	TRBV5-6	TGTGCCAGCAGCTGGGGGCCGGAGACAGGGACAACTGAGCAGTTCTTC	CASSWGPETGTTEQFF
TRBJ1-5	NA	NA	TRBV7-2	TGTGCCAGCAGCTTAGAACTTTTCAGCAATCAGCCCCAGCATTTT	CASSLELFSNQPQHF
TRBJ1-5	NA	NA	TRBV5-4	TGTGCCAGCAGCTTGGGTAGGGGCAATCAGCCCCAGCATTTT	CASSLGRGNQPQHF
TRBJ1-4	NA	NA	TRBV2	TGTGCCACACAGGGTCGGACAGCGAGTGAAAAACTGTTTTTT	CATQGRTASEKLFF
TRBJ2-2	NA	TRBD1	TRBV11-1	TGTGCCAGCACCCTTGACAGGGCAACTGGGGAGCTGTTTTTT	CASTLDRATGELFF
TRBJ1-2	NA	TRBD1	TRBV28	TGTGCCAGCAGTTCGGACAGGGGTTATGGCTACACCTTC	CASSSDRGYGYTF
TRBJ2-3	NA	NA	TRBV20-1	TGCAGTGCCATTAGTACAGATACGCAGTATTTT	CSAISTDTQYF
TRBJ1-1	once	NA	TRBV18	TGTGCCAGCTCATCCAACGTGGTGCGGAACACTGAAGCTTTCTTT	CASSSNVVRNTEAFF